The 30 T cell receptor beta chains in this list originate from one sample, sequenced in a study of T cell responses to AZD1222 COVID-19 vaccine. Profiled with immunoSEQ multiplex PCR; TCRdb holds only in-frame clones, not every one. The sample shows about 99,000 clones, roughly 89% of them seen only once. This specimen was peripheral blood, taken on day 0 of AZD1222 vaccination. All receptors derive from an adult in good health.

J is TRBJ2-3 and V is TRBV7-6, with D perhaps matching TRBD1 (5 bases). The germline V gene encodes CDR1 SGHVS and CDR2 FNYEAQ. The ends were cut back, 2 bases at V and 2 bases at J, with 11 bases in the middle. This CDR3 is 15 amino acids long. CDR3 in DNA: TGTGCCAGCAGCTTACAGGGATTATCCACAGATACGCAGTATTTT. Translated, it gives CASSLQGLSTDTQYF. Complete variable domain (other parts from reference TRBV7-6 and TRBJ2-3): GAGVSQSPRYKVTKRGQDVALRCDPISGHVSLYWYRQALGQGPEFLTYFNYEAQQDKSGLPNDRFSAERPEGSISTLTIQRTEQRDSAMYRCASSLQGLSTDTQYFGPGTRLTVL.

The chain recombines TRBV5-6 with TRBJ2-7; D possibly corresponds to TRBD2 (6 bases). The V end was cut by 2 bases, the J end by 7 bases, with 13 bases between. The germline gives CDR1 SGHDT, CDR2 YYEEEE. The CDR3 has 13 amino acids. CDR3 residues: CASSFGTPREQYF. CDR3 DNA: TGTGCCAGCAGCTTTGGGACTCCCCGGGAGCAGTACTTC.

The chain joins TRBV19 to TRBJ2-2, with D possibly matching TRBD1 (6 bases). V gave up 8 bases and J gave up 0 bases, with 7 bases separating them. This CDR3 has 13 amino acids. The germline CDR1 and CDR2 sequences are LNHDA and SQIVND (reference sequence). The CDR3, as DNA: TGTGCCAGTGACAGGCCGAACACCGGGGAGCTGTTTTTT. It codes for CASDRPNTGELFF.

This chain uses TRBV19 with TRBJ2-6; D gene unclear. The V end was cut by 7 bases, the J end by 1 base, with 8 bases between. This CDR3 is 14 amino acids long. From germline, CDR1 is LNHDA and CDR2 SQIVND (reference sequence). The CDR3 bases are TGTGCCAGTACTGCTCTATCTGGGGCCAACGTCCTGACTTTC. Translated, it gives CASTALSGANVLTF.

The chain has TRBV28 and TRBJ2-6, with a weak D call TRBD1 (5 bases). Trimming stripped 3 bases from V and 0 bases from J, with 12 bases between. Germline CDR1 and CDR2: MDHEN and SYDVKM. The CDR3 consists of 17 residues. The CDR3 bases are TGTGCCAGCAGTTTTCTCTCAGGGCACTCTGGGGCCAACGTCCTGACTTTC. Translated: CASSFLSGHSGANVLTF.

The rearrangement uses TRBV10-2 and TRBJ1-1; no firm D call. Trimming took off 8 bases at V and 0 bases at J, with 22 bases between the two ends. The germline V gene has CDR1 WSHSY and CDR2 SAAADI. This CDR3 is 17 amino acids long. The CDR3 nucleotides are TGCGCCAGCGCCAACTTCGGGGTCCCCGGGATGAACACTGAAGCTTTCTTT. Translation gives CASANFGVPGMNTEAFF.

The DNA of the CDR3 is TGTGCCAGCAGTTTATCGCCGGGGAGCACAGATACGCAGTATTTT. Amino acids: CASSLSPGSTDTQYF. J is TRBJ2-3 and V is TRBV28; perhaps TRBD2 as D (5 bases). This CDR3 is 15 amino acids long. Trimming removed 1 base from V and 0 bases from J, with 8 bases in between. Germline V lookup: CDR1 MDHEN, CDR2 SYDVKM.

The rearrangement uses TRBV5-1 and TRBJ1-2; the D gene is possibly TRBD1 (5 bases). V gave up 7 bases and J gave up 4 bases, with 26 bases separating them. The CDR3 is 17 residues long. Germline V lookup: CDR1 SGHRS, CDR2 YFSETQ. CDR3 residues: CASGKWGMGSNSYGYTF. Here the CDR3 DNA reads TGCGCCAGCGGAAAGTGGGGGATGGGGTCAAACAGCTATGGCTACACCTTC. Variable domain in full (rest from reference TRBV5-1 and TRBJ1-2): KAGVTQTPRYLIKTRGQQVTLSCSPISGHRSVSWYQQTPGQGLQFLFEYFSETQRNKGNFPGRFSGRQFSNSRSEMNVSTLELGDSALYLCASGKWGMGSNSYGYTFGSGTRLTVV.

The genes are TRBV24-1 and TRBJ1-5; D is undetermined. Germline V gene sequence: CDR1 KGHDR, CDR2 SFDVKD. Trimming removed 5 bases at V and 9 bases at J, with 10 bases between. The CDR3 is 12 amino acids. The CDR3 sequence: CATSALEGPQHF. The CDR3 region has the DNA TGTGCCACCAGTGCTCTCGAGGGGCCCCAGCATTTT.

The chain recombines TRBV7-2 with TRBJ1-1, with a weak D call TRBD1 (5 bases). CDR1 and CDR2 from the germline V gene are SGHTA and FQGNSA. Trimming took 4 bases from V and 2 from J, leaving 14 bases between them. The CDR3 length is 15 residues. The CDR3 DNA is TGTGCCAGCAGCTCCCTCCAGGGTATAAACACTGAAGCTTTCTTT. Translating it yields CASSSLQGINTEAFF.

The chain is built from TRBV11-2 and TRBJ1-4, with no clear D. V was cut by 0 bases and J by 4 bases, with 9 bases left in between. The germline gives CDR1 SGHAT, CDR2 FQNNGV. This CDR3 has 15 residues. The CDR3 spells CASSLDPLINEKLFF. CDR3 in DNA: TGTGCCAGCAGCTTAGATCCCCTGATTAATGAAAAACTGTTTTTT. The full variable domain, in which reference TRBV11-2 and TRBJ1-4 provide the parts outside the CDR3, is EAGVAQSPRYKIIEKRQSVAFWCNPISGHATLYWYQQILGQGPKLLIQFQNNGVVDDSQLPKDRFSAERLKGVDSTLKIQPAKLEDSAVYLCASSLDPLINEKLFFGSGTQLSVL.

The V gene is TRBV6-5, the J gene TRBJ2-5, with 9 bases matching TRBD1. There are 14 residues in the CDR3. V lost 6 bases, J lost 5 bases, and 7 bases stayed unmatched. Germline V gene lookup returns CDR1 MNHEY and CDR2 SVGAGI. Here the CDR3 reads CASRTGQGMETQYF. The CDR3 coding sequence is TGTGCCAGCAGAACGGGACAGGGTATGGAGACCCAGTACTTC.

As DNA, the CDR3 is TGTGCCAGCAGCCGACCAGGATTGGATACGCAGTATTTT. This codes for CASSRPGLDTQYF. The chain couples TRBV14 to TRBJ2-3; no clear D. V lost 4 bases to trimming and J lost 6 bases, with 11 bases between them. Germline V CDR1 and CDR2: SGHDN, FVKESK. The CDR3 has 13 residues. Full variable domain (missing parts from reference TRBV14 and TRBJ2-3): EAGVTQFPSHSVIEKGQTVTLRCDPISGHDNLYWYRRVMGKEIKFLLHFVKESKQDESGMPNNRFLAERTGGTYSTLKVQPAELEDSGVYFCASSRPGLDTQYFGPGTRLTVL.

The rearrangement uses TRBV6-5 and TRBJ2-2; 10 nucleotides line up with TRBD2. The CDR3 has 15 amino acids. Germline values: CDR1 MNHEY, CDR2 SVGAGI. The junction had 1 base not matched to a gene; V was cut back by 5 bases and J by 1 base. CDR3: CASSRTSGNTGELFF. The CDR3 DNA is TGTGCCAGCAGTCGGACTAGCGGGAACACCGGGGAGCTGTTTTTT.

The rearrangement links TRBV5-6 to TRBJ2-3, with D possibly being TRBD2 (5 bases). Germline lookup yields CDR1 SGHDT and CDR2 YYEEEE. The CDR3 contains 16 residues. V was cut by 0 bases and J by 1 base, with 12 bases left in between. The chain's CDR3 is CASSLGSFGGTDTQYF. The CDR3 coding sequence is TGTGCCAGCAGCTTGGGGTCATTCGGGGGCACAGATACGCAGTATTTT.

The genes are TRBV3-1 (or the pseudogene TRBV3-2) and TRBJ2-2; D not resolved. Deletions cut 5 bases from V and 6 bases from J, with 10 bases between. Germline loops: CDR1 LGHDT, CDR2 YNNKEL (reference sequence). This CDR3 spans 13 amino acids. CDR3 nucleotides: TGTGCCAGCAGCACTTACGGAGCCGGGGAGCTGTTTTTT. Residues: CASSTYGAGELFF.

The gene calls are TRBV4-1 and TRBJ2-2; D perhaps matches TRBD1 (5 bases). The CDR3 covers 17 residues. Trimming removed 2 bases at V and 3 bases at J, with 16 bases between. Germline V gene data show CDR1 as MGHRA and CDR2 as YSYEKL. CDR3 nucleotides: TGCGCCAGCAGCCAATATGTTTCCAGGGTAGACACCGGGGAGCTGTTTTTT. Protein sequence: CASSQYVSRVDTGELFF.

CDR3 sequence (DNA): TGTGCCAGCAGCTTAGCGTCGGGAGGGCTAAATCGGCAGTTCTTC. Translating gives CASSLASGGLNRQFF. The rearrangement links TRBV7-6 to TRBJ2-1; 8 bases are a match to TRBD2. The CDR3 totals 15 residues. CDR1 and CDR2 from the germline V gene are SGHVS and FNYEAQ. The junction had 10 bases not matched to a gene; V was cut back by 0 bases and J by 12 bases.

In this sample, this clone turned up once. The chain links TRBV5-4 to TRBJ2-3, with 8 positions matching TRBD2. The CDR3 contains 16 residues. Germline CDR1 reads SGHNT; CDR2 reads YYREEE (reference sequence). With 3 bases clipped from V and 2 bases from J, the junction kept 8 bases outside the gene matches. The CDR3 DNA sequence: TGTGCCAGCAGCTCTCATAGCGGGATCCCCACAGATACGCAGTATTTT. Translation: CASSSHSGIPTDTQYF.

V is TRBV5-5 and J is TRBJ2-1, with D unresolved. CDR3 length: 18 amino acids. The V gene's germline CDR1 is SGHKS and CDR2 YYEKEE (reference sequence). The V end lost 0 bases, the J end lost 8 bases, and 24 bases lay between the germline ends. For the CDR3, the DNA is TGTGCCAGCAGCTTGGGGCTCAAAGTTATGAGTTTACCGGATGAGCAGTTCTTC. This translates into CASSLGLKVMSLPDEQFF.

CDR3 residues: CSAPGLHNEQFF. The CDR3 DNA is TGCAGCGCCCCCGGACTACACAATGAGCAGTTCTTC. The chain uses TRBV29-1 and TRBJ2-1, with D possibly TRBD2 on 6 matching bases. V was trimmed by 7 bases and J by 5 bases, leaving 12 bases between them. CDR3 length: 12 residues. Per the germline V gene, CDR1 is SQVTM and CDR2 is ANQGSEA.

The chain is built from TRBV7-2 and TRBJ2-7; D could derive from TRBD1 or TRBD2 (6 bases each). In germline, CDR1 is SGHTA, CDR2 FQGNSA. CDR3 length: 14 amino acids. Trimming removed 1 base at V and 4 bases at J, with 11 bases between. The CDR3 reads CASSLGGAWYEQYF. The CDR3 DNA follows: TGTGCCAGCAGCTTAGGGGGGGCGTGGTACGAGCAGTACTTC.

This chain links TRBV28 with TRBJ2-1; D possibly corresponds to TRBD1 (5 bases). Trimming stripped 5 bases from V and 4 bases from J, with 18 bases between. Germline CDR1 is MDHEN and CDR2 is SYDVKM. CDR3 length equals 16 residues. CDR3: CASSPTQGVRYNEQFF. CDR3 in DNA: TGTGCCAGCAGTCCGACTCAGGGTGTGAGGTACAATGAGCAGTTCTTC.

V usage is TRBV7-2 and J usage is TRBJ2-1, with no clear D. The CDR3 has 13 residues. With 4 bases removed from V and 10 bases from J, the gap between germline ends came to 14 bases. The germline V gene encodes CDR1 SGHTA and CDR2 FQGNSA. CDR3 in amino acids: CASSSWAAAEQFF. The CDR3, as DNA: TGTGCCAGCAGCTCCTGGGCGGCAGCAGAGCAGTTCTTC.

CDR3 sequence: CASSELGSDTQYF. DNA of the CDR3: TGTGCCAGTAGCGAACTGGGGTCAGATACGCAGTATTTT. The chain carries TRBV19 and TRBJ2-3; D remains ambiguous. The germline V and J ends were trimmed by 6 bases and 4 bases, with 11 bases remaining between them. Germline V CDR1 and CDR2: LNHDA, SQIVND (reference sequence). The CDR3 runs to 13 residues.

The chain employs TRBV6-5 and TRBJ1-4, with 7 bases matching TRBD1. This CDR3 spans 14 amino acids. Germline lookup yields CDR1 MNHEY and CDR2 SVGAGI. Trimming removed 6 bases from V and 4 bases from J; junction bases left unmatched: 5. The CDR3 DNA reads TGTGCCAGCAGCCAACAGGGGTTTAATGAAAAACTGTTTTTT. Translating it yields CASSQQGFNEKLFF.

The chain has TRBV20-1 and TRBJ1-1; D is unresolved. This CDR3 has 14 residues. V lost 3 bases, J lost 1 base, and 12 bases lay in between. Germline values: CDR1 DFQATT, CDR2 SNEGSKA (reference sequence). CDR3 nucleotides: TGCAGTGCTAGTGGCCCCTTATCGAACACTGAAGCTTTCTTT. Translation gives CSASGPLSNTEAFF.

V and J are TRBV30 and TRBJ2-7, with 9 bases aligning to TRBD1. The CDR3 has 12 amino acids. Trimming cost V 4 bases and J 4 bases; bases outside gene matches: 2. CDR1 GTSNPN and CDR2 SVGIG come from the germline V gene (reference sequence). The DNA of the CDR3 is TGTGCCTGGACCGGACAGGGGTACGAGCAGTACTTC. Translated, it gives CAWTGQGYEQYF.

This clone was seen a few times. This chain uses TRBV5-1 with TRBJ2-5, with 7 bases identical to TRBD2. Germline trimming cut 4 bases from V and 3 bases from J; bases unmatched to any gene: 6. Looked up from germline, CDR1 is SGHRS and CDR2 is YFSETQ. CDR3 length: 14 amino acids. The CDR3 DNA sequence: TGCGCCAGCAGCGCCACTAGCGTAGAAGAGACCCAGTACTTC. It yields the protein CASSATSVEETQYF.

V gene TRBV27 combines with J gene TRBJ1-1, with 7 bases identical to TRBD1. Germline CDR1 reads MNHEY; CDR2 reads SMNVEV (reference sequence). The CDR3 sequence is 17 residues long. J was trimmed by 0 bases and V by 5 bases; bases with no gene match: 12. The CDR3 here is CASSMKTGPGVNTEAFF. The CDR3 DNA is TGTGCCAGCAGTATGAAGACAGGGCCGGGGGTGAACACTGAAGCTTTCTTT.